The T cell receptor (beta chain) under discussion was sequenced for a study of T cell responses to AZD1222 COVID-19 vaccine. Findings of the study overall: White British donors predominated, females outnumbered males, and clonal diversity was possibly underestimated. Reports indicate that nearly half of spike-specific TCRs are directed at unmutated variant regions. Recipients of two AZD1222 doses showed rising Spike-specific TCR breadth and depth.

Libraries were prepared by immunoSEQ multiplex PCR; TCRdb keeps only in-frame clonotypes and omits some of them. The sample carries approximately 50,000 clones, roughly three quarters recorded once. The CDR3 length is 15 residues. CDR1 SNHLY and CDR2 FYNNEI come from the germline V gene. The V end lost 2 bases, the J end lost 3 bases, and 13 bases lay between the germline ends. Worth noting for this clone: Its cognate antigen is unknown.

The rearrangement joins TRBV2 to TRBJ1-1, with D possibly TRBD1 on 5 matching bases. The sequences come from peripheral blood, collected 28 days after the second AZD1222 dose. This receptor was obtained from an adult who received the AZD1222 COVID-19 vaccine. CDR3 protein: CASSELGQGDTEAFF. In DNA form, the CDR3 reads TGTGCCAGCAGTGAATTAGGGCAGGGAGACACTGAAGCTTTCTTT.